This TCR beta chain came from a study of T cell changes during pregnancy in multiple sclerosis. The length of the CDR3 is 15 residues. Germline loops: CDR1 SGHRS, CDR2 YFSETQ. V trimming: 4 bases; J trimming: 3 bases; junction bases outside the gene matches: 6. Generated by immunoSEQ multiplex PCR, the TCRdb table keeps only in-frame clones and is missing some. The repertoire has fewer than 40,000 clones, 89% of them found once; the top ten carry about 10%. The source of this sequence is a female donor with multiple sclerosis, enrolled in a pregnancy study. The genes are TRBV5-1 and TRBJ1-4; 7 bases are a match to TRBD1. Sequencing was performed on CD8+ T cells from peripheral blood mononuclear cells, taken in the second trimester of pregnancy. CDR3 nucleotides: TGCGCCAGCAGCCCGGGGGACAGCCCTAATGAAAAACTGTTTTTT. This gives the protein CASSPGDSPNEKLFF. The full variable domain, in which reference TRBV5-1 and TRBJ1-4 provide the parts outside the CDR3, is KAGVTQTPRYLIKTRGQQVTLSCSPISGHRSVSWYQQTPGQGLQFLFEYFSETQRNKGNFPGRFSGRQFSNSRSEMNVSTLELGDSALYLCASSPGDSPNEKLFFGSGTQLSVL.